This T cell receptor beta chain was sequenced during a study of OX40 agonist ivuxolimab in advanced cancers. As for the study more broadly: Ivuxolimab was a fully human IgG2 agonistic monoclonal antibody targeting the costimulatory receptor OX40 (CD134). Intravenous ivuxolimab was administered to patients every 2 weeks at six dose levels: 0.01, 0.1, 0.3, 1.5, 3 and 10 mg/kg. Among the approximately 50 dose-escalation patients, about 20 had hepatocellular carcinoma, around 15 melanoma, 9 renal cell carcinoma and 9 head and neck cancer. Peripheral TCRbeta sequencing aimed to test whether ivuxolimab altered TCR sequence diversity and caused clonal T-cell expansion. Patients were allowed to have had prior anti-PD-1, anti-PD-L1 or anti-CTLA-4 therapy, and 40% to 45% of the dose-escalation patients had been treated with checkpoint inhibitors. The paper covers the monotherapy dose-escalation part of the phase I ivuxolimab trial, which included N ≈ 57 patients. The dose-escalation cohort was roughly 83% male with a mean age of around 64 years, ranging from roughly 20 to 80. Partial responses occurred in three dose-escalation patients: two with cutaneous melanoma and one with hepatocellular carcinoma. Results the study describes overall, beyond this receptor: In partial responders in the 0.1-3.0 mg/kg groups, normalized peripheral clonal expansion was found to be among the lowest, especially among CD8+ T cells. The antigen specificity of the peripheral T cells that underwent clonal expansion was not determined. On average, CD8+ T cells showed more expanded clones than CD4+ T cells after ivuxolimab. Low levels of normalized T-cell clonal expansion were also seen in some nonresponding patients. At doses of 0.1 to 3.0 mg/kg, clonal expansion of both CD4+ and CD8+ blood T cells was observed from baseline to week 6.

Concerning this clone: It has no known antigen specificity. Per-base qualities were not stored, and no clone one base away is much larger.

The trial excluded patients who had a history of autoimmune disease or who were on systemic immunosuppression. In every dose cohort, peripheral blood was drawn for TCR sequencing at baseline, cycle 4 day 1, and cycle 7 day 1. Samples were obtained from an open-label, multicenter, first-in-human phase I dose-escalation trial of ivuxolimab. Adults with locally advanced or metastatic head and neck squamous cell, hepatocellular, melanoma or renal cell carcinoma were enrolled in the trial. Before TCR sequencing, CD4+ T cells and CD8+ T cells from peripheral blood were sorted into separate populations. Genomic DNA was isolated from the sorted cells so that the TCRbeta CDR3 region could be sequenced. The immunoSEQ Assay was used for sequencing of TCRbeta CDR3 regions. TCRdb obtained this table from immuneACCESS and retained in-frame rearrangements with V and J assigned. These tables miss some clones; where compared with another copy, unresolved V genes account for less than half of the shortfall, and the remainder is unexplained. The sample table shows about 47,000 clones, and 80% to 90% are seen once. Together, the top ten hold roughly 25% of the sample.

The clonotype originates from an adult with an advanced solid tumor such as melanoma, head and neck, liver or kidney cancer. This sample comprised CD4+ or CD8+ T cells sorted from blood, obtained in a trial of the OX40 agonist ivuxolimab.

CDR3 sequence: CASSVSGSRGYTGELFF. In nucleotides, the sequence is TGTGCCAGCAGCGTTAGCGGGAGTAGGGGTTACACCGGGGAGCTGTTTTTT. In this chain, TRBV9 is recombined with TRBJ2-2, with 9 bases matching TRBD2. Trimming accounts for 2 bases at V and 3 bases at J, while the number of junction bases matched to no gene is 8. Sequences SGDLS (CDR1) and YYNGEE (CDR2) are obtained from the germline V gene. CDR3 length: 17 amino acids, cysteine to phenylalanine. The retained sequence is limited to the CDR3, 51 bases, with the frame set at the first base.